The sample holds one count of the clone carrying this T cell receptor (beta chain). Method: immunoSEQ multiplex PCR; TCRdb's copy keeps in-frame clones and lacks some. Altogether some 94,000 clones are present, roughly 89% being singletons, with the ten largest covering about 5%. The data were obtained in a study of T cell responses to AZD1222 COVID-19 vaccine. Recipients boosted at about 4 weeks or about 12 weeks are pooled. Trimming removed 4 bases from V and 3 bases from J, with 22 bases in between. Germline lookup yields CDR1 LGHNA and CDR2 YSLEER. The CDR3 is made up of 18 amino acids. This receptor was identified in an adult who received the AZD1222 COVID-19 vaccine. V gene TRBV4-3 combines with J gene TRBJ1-5, with D tentatively TRBD1 (6 bases). The sample was peripheral blood, taken 28 days after the second AZD1222 dose. The CDR3 DNA reads as TGCGCCAGCAGCCCGTTTGGGGGCGCGGGCATAGACAATCAGCCCCAGCATTTT. Residues: CASSPFGGAGIDNQPQHF.